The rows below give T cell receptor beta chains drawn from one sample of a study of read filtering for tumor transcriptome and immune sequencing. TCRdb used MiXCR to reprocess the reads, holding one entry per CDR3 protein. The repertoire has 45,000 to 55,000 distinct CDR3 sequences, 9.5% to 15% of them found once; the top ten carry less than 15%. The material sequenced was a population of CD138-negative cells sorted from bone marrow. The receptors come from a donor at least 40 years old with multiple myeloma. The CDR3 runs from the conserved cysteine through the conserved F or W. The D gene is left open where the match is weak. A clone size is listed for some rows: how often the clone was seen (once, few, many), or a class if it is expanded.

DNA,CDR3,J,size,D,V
TGTGCCAGCAGTTTACGCAGCAATCAGCCCCAGCATTTT,CASSLRSNQPQHF,TRBJ1-5,many,.,TRBV7-2
TGTGCCTGGACACCCGGGCGAGGCGAGCAGTACTTC,CAWTPGRGEQYF,TRBJ2-7,many,.,TRBV30
TGTGCCAGCAGCCCCCGACAGTCAATGAACACTGAAGCTTTCTTT,CASSPRQSMNTEAFF,TRBJ1-1,many,.,TRBV7-9
TGTGCCAGCAGTTACTCACAGGGACGGCAGTACTTC,CASSYSQGRQYF,TRBJ2-7,many,.,TRBV6-5
TGCGCCAGCAGCACCCAACCGGGACAGGGGGGTTTTGGGGCCAACGTCCTGACTTTC,CASSTQPGQGGFGANVLTF,TRBJ2-6,many,TRBD1,TRBV4-1
TGTGCCAGCAGCCAAGAGACCACGGGACAGGGGATCTACAATGAGCAGTTCTTC,CASSQETTGQGIYNEQFF,TRBJ2-1,many,TRBD1,TRBV3-1
TGTGCCGGCAGCTTGTCCCGGGCCAACGTCCTGACTTTC,CAGSLSRANVLTF,TRBJ2-6,many,.,TRBV11-2
TGTGCCAGCAGCGAAAGCACCCGACGACAGGGGGCACGGAATGAGCAGTTCTTC,CASSESTRRQGARNEQFF,TRBJ2-1,many,TRBD1,TRBV3-1
TGTGCCAGCAACCCCTGGGGCGGGGGCCGGAACACCGGGGAGCTGTTTTTT,CASNPWGGGRNTGELFF,TRBJ2-2,many,.,TRBV6-2/TRBV6-3
TGCGCCAGCATGGGCGGCAATGAGCAGTTCTTC,CASMGGNEQFF,TRBJ2-1,many,.,TRBV5-1
TGTGCCAGCAGCCCGGGACAGGGTAGAGAGACCCAGTACTTC,CASSPGQGRETQYF,TRBJ2-5,many,TRBD1,TRBV12-3/TRBV12-4
TGTGCCAGCAGTCCCGGGGGTGCCTACGAGCAGTACTTC,CASSPGGAYEQYF,TRBJ2-7,many,.,TRBV28
TGCAGTGCTAGAGATCCCGGACAGTTGAACACTGAAGCTTTCTTT,CSARDPGQLNTEAFF,TRBJ1-1,many,.,TRBV20-1
TGTGCCAGCAGTTGGAGCGGGACGAACACCGGGGAGCTGTTTTTT,CASSWSGTNTGELFF,TRBJ2-2,many,TRBD2,TRBV12-3/TRBV12-4
TGCGCCAGCAGCTTAGCCGAAAGCACAGATACGCAGTATTTT,CASSLAESTDTQYF,TRBJ2-3,many,.,TRBV5-1
TGTGCCAGCAGCCCCTCCTGCAATGAGCAGTTCTTC,CASSPSCNEQFF,TRBJ2-1,.,.,TRBV2
TGTGCCAGCAACCTCTTTGGAGGGGACCCCACCACCCCCGGGGAGCTGTTTTTT,CASNLFGGDPTTPGELFF,TRBJ2-2,many,.,TRBV3-1
TGTGCCAGCAGCGTCACAGAACCTAATTCACCCCTCCACTTT,CASSVTEPNSPLHF,TRBJ1-6,many,.,TRBV5-6
TGTGCCAGCAGCGGGACAGGGAATAGCAATCAGCCCCAGCATTTT,CASSGTGNSNQPQHF,TRBJ1-5,many,TRBD1,TRBV9
TGTGCCAGCAGCGACAACCCGGGAAACACCATATATTTT,CASSDNPGNTIYF,TRBJ1-3,many,.,TRBV3-1
TGTGCCAGCAGAGGACTAGCGTCGGCCGGGGAGCTGTTTTTT,CASRGLASAGELFF,TRBJ2-2,.,TRBD2,TRBV3-1
TGTGCCAGCACTTACTCGGGGACAGGGTCCTATGGCTACACCTTC,CASTYSGTGSYGYTF,TRBJ1-2,.,TRBD1,TRBV6-6
TGCAGTGCTGCAACTCCTAGCGGGAGTAACCAAGAGACCCAGTACTTC,CSAATPSGSNQETQYF,TRBJ2-5,many,TRBD2,TRBV20-1
TGCGCCAGCAGCCCGGGGACTAGCGAAAGGTTGGAGACCCAGTACTTC,CASSPGTSERLETQYF,TRBJ2-5,many,TRBD2,TRBV4-1
TGTGCCATCAGTGGGGTAACAGGGACTGAAGCTTTCTTT,CAISGVTGTEAFF,TRBJ1-1,many,.,TRBV10-3
TGCAGTGCCCCCCGAGGGAGGGTTGAAGCTTTCTTT,CSAPRGRVEAFF,TRBJ1-1,.,.,TRBV20-1
TGTGCCAGCAGCTTAGCGGGAGGTTCCACCGGGGAGCTGTTTTTT,CASSLAGGSTGELFF,TRBJ2-2,many,.,TRBV7-2
TGTGCCAGCAGACGCCTGACAGGGGCAAACACCGGGGAGCTGTTTTTT,CASRRLTGANTGELFF,TRBJ2-2,many,TRBD1,TRBV6-5
TGCAGCGTTACGACGGACTCCTACAATGAGCAGTTCTTC,CSVTTDSYNEQFF,TRBJ2-1,many,.,TRBV29-1
TGTGCCAGCAGTCCTTGGGTTGGGAAGGAGCAGTACTTC,CASSPWVGKEQYF,TRBJ2-7,many,.,TRBV12-3/TRBV12-4
TGTGCCAGCAGTCCCGGACAGGGTAATCAGCCCCAGCATTTT,CASSPGQGNQPQHF,TRBJ1-5,many,TRBD1,TRBV2
TGTGCCAGCAGCATCGGGACGTTCGCCGGGGAGCTGTTTTTT,CASSIGTFAGELFF,TRBJ2-2,many,.,TRBV7-9
TGTGCCAGCAGCGAAATATACTCCTACGAGCAGTACTTC,CASSEIYSYEQYF,TRBJ2-7,many,.,TRBV7-2
TGCGCCAGCAGCTTGGGGGGGGCGCCCCGGACAGATACGCAGTATTTT,CASSLGGAPRTDTQYF,TRBJ2-3,many,.,TRBV5-1
TGCGCCAGCAGCCAAAAACAGGGGGACAGAAAGAGCACTGAAGCTTTCTTT,CASSQKQGDRKSTEAFF,TRBJ1-1,many,TRBD1,TRBV4-1